Below, one TCR beta chain is given with its context. What it recognizes is unknown. A much bigger clone sits one base away, suggesting this may be a read error. This sample stems from a study of regulatory T cells in long-lasting Graves disease. About the study: Graves' disease counted as persistent after over 5 years of antithyroid drugs with positive TSH receptor antibodies.

This CDR3 spans 13 amino acids. V was cut by 1 base and J by 8 bases, with 9 bases left in between. iRepertoire HTBI primers and Arm-PCR of CDR3 regions built TCR beta libraries. Per the authors' pipeline: In the combined samples, 50 to 75 TRBV and fewer than 15 TRBJ segments were identified. Each CDR3 protein gets one entry after TCRdb re-called the multiplex PCR reads with MiXCR. The V and J calls here are based on TCRdb, not the publication. Counted here are 350,000 to 450,000 distinct CDR3 sequences, roughly 21% occurring once; the ten biggest clones make up 14%. Stated time point: persistent/refractory GD, antithyroid drugs over 5 years with positive TRAb. RNA isolated from PBMCs was used to make the TCR library. Study findings and constraints: TCR diversity was lower in persistent Graves' patients (versus newly diagnosed ones). The study found TRBV28, TRBJ1-2 and TRBJ2-5 favored in persistent disease.

The V and J genes are TRBV12-3 or TRBV12-4 and TRBJ2-1; D might be TRBD1 or TRBD2, each matching 5 bases. The material was peripheral blood mononuclear cells (PBMCs), obtained when the disease was refractory, from a patient treated with antithyroid drugs. The sequence came from a female donor with Graves disease. The CDR3 loop reads CASSLGRGDEQFF. In DNA, the CDR3 is TGTGCCAGCAGTTTAGGTCGGGGCGATGAGCAGTTCTTC.